The present TCR beta chain was sequenced within a study of blood T cell repertoires in COVID-19. Turning to the study itself: The study drew acute and convalescent COVID-19 samples from the United States, Italy and Spain. The analysed material was cDNA or gDNA that came from T cells, B-cell-depleted T cells, or PBMCs.

Per the authors' pipeline: Researchers report that nucleated cell counts were estimated from reference gene primer amplification. Libraries were prepared by immunoSEQ multiplex PCR; TCRdb keeps only in-frame clonotypes and omits some of them. That table gives V, J and clone size, and the DNA gave D and trimming. The table records some 250,000 clones, approximately 81% of them present only once. This CDR3 spans 14 amino acids. The germline V and J ends were trimmed by 5 bases and 3 bases, with 8 bases remaining between them. Germline V lookup: CDR1 SEHNR, CDR2 FQNEAQ (reference sequence). Material for sequencing was peripheral blood. This sequence originates from a woman in her sixties with active or convalescent COVID-19. The chain combines TRBV7-9 with TRBJ1-6; no firm D call. This CDR3 is CASSTISYNSPLHF. CDR3 bases: TGTGCCAGCAGCACGATTAGCTATAATTCACCCCTCCACTTT.